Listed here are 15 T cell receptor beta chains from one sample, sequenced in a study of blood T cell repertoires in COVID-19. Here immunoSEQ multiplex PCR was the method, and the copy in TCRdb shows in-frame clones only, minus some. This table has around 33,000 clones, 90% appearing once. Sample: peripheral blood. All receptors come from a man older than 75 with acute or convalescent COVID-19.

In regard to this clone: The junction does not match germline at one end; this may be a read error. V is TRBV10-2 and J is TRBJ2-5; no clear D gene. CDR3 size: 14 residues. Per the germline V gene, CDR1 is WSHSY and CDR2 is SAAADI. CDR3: CTSSEAADQETQYF. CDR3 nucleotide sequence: TGCACCAGCAGTGAGGCGGCAGATCAAGAGACCCAGTACTTC.

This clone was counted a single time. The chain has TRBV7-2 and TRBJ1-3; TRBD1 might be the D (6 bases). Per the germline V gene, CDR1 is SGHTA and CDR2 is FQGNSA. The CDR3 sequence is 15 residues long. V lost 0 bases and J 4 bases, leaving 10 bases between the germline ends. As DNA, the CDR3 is TGTGCCAGCAGCTTAGCGGGGGGGGCAGGAAACACCATATATTTT. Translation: CASSLAGGAGNTIYF. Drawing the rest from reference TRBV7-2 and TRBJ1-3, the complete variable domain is GAGVSQSPSNKVTEKGKDVELRCDPISGHTALYWYRQSLGQGLEFLIYFQGNSAPDKSGLPSDRFSAERTGGSVSTLTIQRTQQEDSAVYLCASSLAGGAGNTIYFGEGSWLTVV.

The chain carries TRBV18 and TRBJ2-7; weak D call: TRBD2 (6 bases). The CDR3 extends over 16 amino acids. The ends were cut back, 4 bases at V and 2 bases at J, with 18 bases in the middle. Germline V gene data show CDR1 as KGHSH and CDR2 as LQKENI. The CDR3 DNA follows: TGTGCCAGCTCACTGGTGGCGGTTTCGGGGGCCTACGAGCAGTACTTC. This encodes CASSLVAVSGAYEQYF.

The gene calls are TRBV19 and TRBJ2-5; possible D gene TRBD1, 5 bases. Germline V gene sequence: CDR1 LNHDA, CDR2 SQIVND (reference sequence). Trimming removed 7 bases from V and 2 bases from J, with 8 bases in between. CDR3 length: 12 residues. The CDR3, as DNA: TGTGCCAGTAAAGGGGCACAAGAGACCCAGTACTTC. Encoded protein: CASKGAQETQYF.

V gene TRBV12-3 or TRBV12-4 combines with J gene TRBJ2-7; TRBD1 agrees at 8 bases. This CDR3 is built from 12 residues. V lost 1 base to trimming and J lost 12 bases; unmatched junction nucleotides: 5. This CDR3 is CASSLGPGTGYF. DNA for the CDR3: TGTGCCAGCAGTTTAGGCCCCGGGACAGGGTACTTC.

CDR3 bases: TGTGCCAGCGGAACCGACAACCAAGAGACCCAGTACTTC. This sequence encodes CASGTDNQETQYF. The chain is built from TRBV2 and TRBJ2-5, with D unresolved. Germline values: CDR1 SNHLY, CDR2 FYNNEI. Trimming pared 8 bases from V and 0 bases from J, leaving 10 bases between. This CDR3 comprises 13 residues. The entire variable domain, with the rest obtained from reference TRBV2 and TRBJ2-5, is as follows: EPEVTQTPSHQVTQMGQEVILRCVPISNHLYFYWYRQILGQKVEFLVSFYNNEISEKSEIFDDQFSVERPDGSNFTLKIRSTKLEDSAMYFCASGTDNQETQYFGPGTRLLVL.

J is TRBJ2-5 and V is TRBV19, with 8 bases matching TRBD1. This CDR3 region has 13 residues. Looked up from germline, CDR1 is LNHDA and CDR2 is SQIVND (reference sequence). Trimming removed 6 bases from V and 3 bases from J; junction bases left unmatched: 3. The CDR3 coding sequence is TGTGCCAGTAGATTGACAGGGGAAGAGACCCAGTACTTC. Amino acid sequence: CASRLTGEETQYF.

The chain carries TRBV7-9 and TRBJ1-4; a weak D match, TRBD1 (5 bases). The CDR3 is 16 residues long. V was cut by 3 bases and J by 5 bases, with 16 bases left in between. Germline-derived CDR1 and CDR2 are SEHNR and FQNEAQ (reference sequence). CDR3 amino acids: CASSLGKGHLNEKLFF. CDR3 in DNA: TGTGCCAGCAGCTTGGGGAAAGGACACCTGAATGAAAAACTGTTTTTT.

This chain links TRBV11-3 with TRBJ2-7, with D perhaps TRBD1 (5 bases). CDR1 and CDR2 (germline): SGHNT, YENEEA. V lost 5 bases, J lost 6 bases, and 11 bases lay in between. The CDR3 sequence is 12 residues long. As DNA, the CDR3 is TGTGCCAGCAGCCTGCAGGGAAGCGAGCAGTACTTC. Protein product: CASSLQGSEQYF. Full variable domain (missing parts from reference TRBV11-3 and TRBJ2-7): EAGVVQSPRYKIIEKKQPVAFWCNPISGHNTLYWYLQNLGQGPELLIRYENEEAVDDSQLPKDRFSAERLKGVDSTLKIQPAELGDSAVYLCASSLQGSEQYFGPGTRLTVT.

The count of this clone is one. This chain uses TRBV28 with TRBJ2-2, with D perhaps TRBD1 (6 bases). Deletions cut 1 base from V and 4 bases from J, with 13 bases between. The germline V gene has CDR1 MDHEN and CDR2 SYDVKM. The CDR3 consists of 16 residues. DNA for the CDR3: TGTGCCAGCAGTTTATTTAGCAGGGGTGTCACCGGGGAGCTGTTTTTT. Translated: CASSLFSRGVTGELFF.

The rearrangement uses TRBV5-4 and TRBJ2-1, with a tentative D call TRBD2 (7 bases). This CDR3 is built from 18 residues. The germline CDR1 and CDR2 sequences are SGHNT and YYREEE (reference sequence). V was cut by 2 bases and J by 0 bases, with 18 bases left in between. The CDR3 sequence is CASSFGGPGRSSYNEQFF. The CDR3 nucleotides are TGTGCCAGCAGCTTCGGGGGCCCCGGGAGGAGCTCCTACAATGAGCAGTTCTTC. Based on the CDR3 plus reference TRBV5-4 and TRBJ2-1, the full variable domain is ETGVTQSPTHLIKTRGQQVTLRCSSQSGHNTVSWYQQALGQGPQFIFQYYREEENGRGNFPPRFSGLQFPNYSSELNVNALELDDSALYLCASSFGGPGRSSYNEQFFGPGTRLTVL.

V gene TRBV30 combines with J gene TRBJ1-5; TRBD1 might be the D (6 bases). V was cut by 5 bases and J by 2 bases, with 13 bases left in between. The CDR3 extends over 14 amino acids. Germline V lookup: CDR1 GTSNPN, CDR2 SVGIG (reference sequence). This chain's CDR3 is CAWRTAGGNQPQHF. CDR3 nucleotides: TGTGCCTGGCGGACAGCGGGAGGCAATCAGCCCCAGCATTTT.

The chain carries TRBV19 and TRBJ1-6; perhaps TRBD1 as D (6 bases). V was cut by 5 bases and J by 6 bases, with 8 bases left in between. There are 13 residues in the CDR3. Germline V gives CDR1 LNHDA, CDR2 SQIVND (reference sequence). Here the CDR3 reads CASSPRGNSPLHF. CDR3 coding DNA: TGTGCCAGTAGTCCCAGGGGTAATTCACCCCTCCACTTT.

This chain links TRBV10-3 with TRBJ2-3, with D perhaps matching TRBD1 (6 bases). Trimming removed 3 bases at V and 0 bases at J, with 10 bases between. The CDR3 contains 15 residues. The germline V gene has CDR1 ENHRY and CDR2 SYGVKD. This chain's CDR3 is CAISDRGPSTDTQYF. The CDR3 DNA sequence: TGTGCCATCAGTGACAGGGGCCCTAGCACAGATACGCAGTATTTT.

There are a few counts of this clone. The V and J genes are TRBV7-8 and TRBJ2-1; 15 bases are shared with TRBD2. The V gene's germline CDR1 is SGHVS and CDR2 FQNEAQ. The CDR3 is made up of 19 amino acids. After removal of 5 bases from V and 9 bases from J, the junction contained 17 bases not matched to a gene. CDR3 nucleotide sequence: TGTGCCAGCAGCACGGGGACTAGCGGGGGGCCCGCCCCTTCCCTTGAGCAGTTCTTC. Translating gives CASSTGTSGGPAPSLEQFF.